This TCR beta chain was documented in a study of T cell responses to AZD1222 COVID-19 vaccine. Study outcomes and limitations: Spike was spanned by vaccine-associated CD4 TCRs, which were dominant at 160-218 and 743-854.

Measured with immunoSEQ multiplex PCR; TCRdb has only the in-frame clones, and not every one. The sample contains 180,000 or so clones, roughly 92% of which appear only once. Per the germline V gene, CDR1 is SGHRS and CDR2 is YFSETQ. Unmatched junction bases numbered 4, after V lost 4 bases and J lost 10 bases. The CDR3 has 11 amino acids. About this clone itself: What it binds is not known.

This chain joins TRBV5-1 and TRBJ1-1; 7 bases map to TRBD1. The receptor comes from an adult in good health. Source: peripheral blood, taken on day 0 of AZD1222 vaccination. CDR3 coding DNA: TGCGCCAGCAGCGAGGGGGCCGGAGCTTTCTTT. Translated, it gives CASSEGAGAFF.